The present T cell receptor beta chain was sequenced within a study of shared clonotypes between healthy human individuals. Points from the study as a whole: The genetic and exposure-history diversity represented was limited by few donors.

The data were produced by immunoSEQ multiplex PCR, yet TCRdb's version contains in-frame clones alone and is incomplete. The sample records around 500,000 clones, approximately 80% being singletons. Study donors comprised healthy, HIV-negative adults devoid of recent acute infection or vaccination. The unsorted samples took about 90 million PBMCs to get genomic DNA. Turning to this clone: As yet, its antigen is unknown.

The trim removed 6 bases at V and 5 bases at J, leaving 4 bases unmatched. CDR1 is SGHRS, CDR2 YFSETQ, per germline. This CDR3 is built from 13 residues. This TCR came from a woman between 35 and 50 years old in good health. Some clones in this sample may be carry-over from other donors' samples. The sample taken for sequencing was PBMCs. This sequence joins TRBV5-1 and TRBJ2-7, with 11 bases lining up with TRBD1. In nucleotides, the CDR3 is TGCGCCAGCACCTGGACAGGGGGCGACGAGCAGTACTTC. It is translated as CASTWTGGDEQYF.